This entry concerns a single T cell receptor beta chain. The CDR3 has 18 residues. Looked up from germline, CDR1 is SGHKS and CDR2 is YYEKEE (reference sequence). Trimming at V came to 1 base and at J to 8 bases, leaving 14 bases not matched to a gene. Some clones are missing from TCRdb's copy, which holds only in-frame ones; the method was immunoSEQ multiplex PCR. The table records 70,000 to 85,000 clones, approximately 84% of them present only once. The entry originates in a study of T cells in localized non-small cell lung cancer. V gene TRBV5-5 combines with J gene TRBJ2-1; 11 nucleotides align to TRBD2. This material consisted of peripheral blood, taken before any cancer treatment. This TCR derives from a female donor aged 60 or older with stage I lung adenocarcinoma. The CDR3 region is CASSLYSLAGGLLDEQFF. CDR3 bases: TGTGCCAGCAGCTTGTATTCCCTAGCGGGGGGCCTCTTAGATGAGCAGTTCTTC.